These 23 T cell receptor beta chains originate from one sample sequenced in a study of breast tumors, draining lymph nodes, adjacent tissues. TCRdb analysed the multiplex PCR reads with MiXCR anew, one entry per CDR3 protein. The sample carries 20,000 to 25,000 distinct CDR3 sequences, around 25% recorded once. The sequenced material came from breast tumor tissue. The receptors were gathered from a female donor with breast cancer. Some clones in this sample may be carry-over from other donors' samples.

As regards this clonotype: It is likely a read error, because the conserved phenylalanine at the end of the CDR3 is missing. The chain couples TRBV20-1 to TRBJ2-7; D perhaps matches TRBD2 (5 bases). CDR1 is DFQATT and CDR2 is SNEGSKA in the germline V gene (reference sequence). Trimming took 0 bases from V and 10 from J, leaving 16 bases between them. This CDR3 contains 13 residues. CDR3 region: CSARDLRALEQYL. CDR3 nucleotides: TGCAGTGCTAGAGATCTGCGGGCCCTTGAACAGTACCTC.

This clonotype was seen repeatedly, ten times or more. The genes are TRBV19 and TRBJ2-3, with TRBD2 matching 12 bases. CDR1 is LNHDA, CDR2 SQIVND, per germline (reference sequence). J was trimmed by 6 bases and V by 1 base; bases with no gene match: 5. The CDR3 runs to 16 residues. CDR3 nucleotide sequence: TGTGCCAGTAGTATAGGACTAGCGGGAGAGGGGGATACGCAGTATTTT. It yields the protein CASSIGLAGEGDTQYF.

This clonotype was recorded at least ten times. CDR3 in amino acids: CASRRDVQATGELFF. CDR3 coding DNA: TGTGCCAGCAGACGGGACGTTCAGGCCACCGGGGAGCTGTTTTTT. The V call is TRBV2, the J call TRBJ2-2; the D call may be TRBD1 or TRBD2 (5 bases each). CDR3 length: 15 residues. In germline, CDR1 is SNHLY, CDR2 FYNNEI. The ends were cut back, 6 bases at V and 4 bases at J, with 15 bases in the middle.

Turning to this clonotype: This may stem from a read error, because a much larger clone lies one nucleotide away. The conserved phenylalanine or tryptophan normally closing the CDR3 is absent here, so this likely arose from a read error. This chain uses TRBV28 with TRBJ2-1; 9 bases are shared with TRBD2. Germline assignment: CDR1 MDHEN and CDR2 SYDVKM. V was pared by 6 bases and J by 13 bases, with 10 bases of the junction left unmatched. This CDR3 has 13 amino acids. CDR3 residues: CASRPVAGDAQFS. Here the CDR3 DNA reads TGTGCCAGCAGGCCCGTAGCGGGGGATGCTCAGTTCTCC.

In its sample, this clonotype was seen many times. The rearrangement uses TRBV7-9 and TRBJ2-7, with D uncertain. This CDR3 is built from 15 residues. Germline CDR1 SEHNR, CDR2 FQNEAQ (reference sequence). V lost 3 bases, J lost 5 bases, and 17 bases lay in between. This CDR3 reads CASSFPRPGRHEQYF. DNA for the CDR3: TGTGCCAGCAGCTTCCCCAGGCCCGGGCGACACGAGCAGTACTTC.

This clonotype appeared many times. The chain couples TRBV19 to TRBJ2-1; 8 positions match TRBD1. This CDR3 region has 13 residues. Trimming cost V 4 bases and J 9 bases; bases outside gene matches: 5. Per the germline V gene, CDR1 is LNHDA and CDR2 is SQIVND (reference sequence). The CDR3 sequence: CASSKLQGGEQFF. In nucleotides, the CDR3 is TGTGCCAGTAGTAAACTACAGGGGGGTGAGCAGTTCTTC.

This clonotype was picked up many times. The chain has TRBV10-2 and TRBJ1-2; TRBD1 agrees at 8 bases. CDR1 is WSHSY, CDR2 SAAADI, per germline. V was clipped by 0 bases and J by 3 bases; unmatched bases: 6. The CDR3 contains 16 residues. The CDR3 region has the DNA TGCGCCAGCAGTGAGTCCGCTCACAGGGGGGACTATGGCTACACCTTC. Translation: CASSESAHRGDYGYTF.

This clonotype showed up many times. The rearrangement links TRBV3-1 to TRBJ2-7; D is unresolved. The CDR3 runs to 11 residues. V was clipped by 4 bases and J by 5 bases, with 6 bases between them. Germline V gives CDR1 LGHDT, CDR2 YNNKEL (reference sequence). The CDR3 region has the DNA TGTGCCAGCAGCCGATTGCACGAGCAGTACTTC. Translating gives CASSRLHEQYF.

This clonotype was detected only once. The chain joins TRBV6-1 to TRBJ1-1, with a tentative D call TRBD1 (5 bases). Looked up from germline, CDR1 is MNHNS and CDR2 is SASEGT. Trimming pared 5 bases from V and 1 base from J, leaving 14 bases between. The CDR3 spans 15 residues. For the CDR3, the DNA is TGTGCCAGCAGTACACCCGGGGCCAAGAACACTGAAGCTTTCTTT. Residues: CASSTPGAKNTEAFF.

This clonotype occurred many times. This chain uses TRBV4-2 with TRBJ2-3; TRBD2 matches 8 bases. The V gene's germline CDR1 is LGHNA and CDR2 YNFKEQ. Unmatched junction bases numbered 19, after V lost 0 bases and J lost 11 bases. The CDR3 loop spans 18 amino acids. The CDR3 spells CASSQEREAGGPSFGQYF. The CDR3, as DNA: TGTGCCAGCAGCCAAGAGAGAGAGGCGGGAGGCCCCTCCTTTGGGCAGTATTTT.

This clonotype came up many times. V gene TRBV5-1 combines with J gene TRBJ2-2; 7 bases are a match to TRBD2. Looked up from germline, CDR1 is SGHRS and CDR2 is YFSETQ. After removal of 0 bases from V and 5 bases from J, the junction contained 4 bases not matched to a gene. The CDR3 covers 15 residues. This CDR3 is CASSLAGSGTGELFF. CDR3 sequence (DNA): TGCGCCAGCAGCTTGGCCGGTAGCGGGACCGGGGAGCTGTTTTTT.

The table lists this clonotype with many counts. The V gene is TRBV11-2, the J gene TRBJ2-2; TRBD2 agrees at 7 bases. V shed 1 base and J 1 base; nucleotides not matched to a gene: 9. Germline V lookup: CDR1 SGHAT, CDR2 FQNNGV. The CDR3 contains 18 residues. The CDR3 DNA reads TGTGCCAGCAGCTTAGGGGTGGGACTAACTTTGAACACCGGGGAGCTGTTTTTT. Translated: CASSLGVGLTLNTGELFF.

This clonotype is medium-sized by share. V and J are TRBV15 and TRBJ2-1, with 7 bases fitting TRBD2. The CDR3 totals 15 residues. CDR1 LNHNV and CDR2 YYDKDF come from the germline V gene (reference sequence). The V gene end was trimmed by 3 bases and the J gene end by 6 bases; junction bases not matched to a gene: 8. The CDR3 sequence is CATSRDRTRGNEQFF. CDR3 nucleotides: TGTGCCACCAGCAGGGACCGGACTAGAGGCAATGAGCAGTTCTTC. The whole variable domain, filled in from reference TRBV15 and TRBJ2-1, reads DAMVIQNPRYQVTQFGKPVTLSCSQTLNHNVMYWYQQKSSQAPKLLFHYYDKDFNNEADTPDNFQSRRPNTSFCFLDIRSPGLGDTAMYLCATSRDRTRGNEQFFGPGTRLTVL.

This clonotype was seen repeatedly, ten times or more. V usage is TRBV9 and J usage is TRBJ2-3; 11 nucleotides match TRBD2. Trimming removed 3 bases from V and 0 bases from J; junction bases left unmatched: 6. The germline V gene encodes CDR1 SGDLS and CDR2 YYNGEE. This CDR3 spans 17 amino acids. The CDR3 region is CASSEAGTSGSTDTQYF. The CDR3 nucleotides read TGTGCCAGCAGCGAAGCTGGGACTAGCGGTAGCACAGATACGCAGTATTTT.

A note on this clonotype: One junction end disagrees with the germline gene, perhaps due to a read error. The CDR3 loop reads CASSLESSTDTQYF. The CDR3 coding sequence is TGCGCTAGCAGCTTGGAATCTAGCACAGATACGCAGTATTTT. J is TRBJ2-3 and V is TRBV5-1, with D unresolved. The CDR3 is made up of 14 amino acids. Germline CDR1 and CDR2: SGHRS and YFSETQ.

This clonotype was seen many times. The CDR3 DNA reads as TGCAGTGCCACCGCATGGGAAAAACTGTTTTTT. Translation: CSATAWEKLFF. The rearrangement uses TRBV20-1 and TRBJ1-4, with unresolved D. In germline, CDR1 is DFQATT, CDR2 SNEGSKA (reference sequence). V gave up 6 bases and J gave up 8 bases, with 10 bases separating them. The CDR3 is made up of 11 amino acids.

Comment on this clonotype: A much more abundant neighbour one base away suggests this may be a read error. V and J are TRBV3-1 and TRBJ2-5; tentative D call: TRBD2 (5 bases). Germline V CDR1 and CDR2: LGHDT, YNNKEL (reference sequence). V gave up 8 bases and J gave up 6 bases, with 13 bases separating them. This CDR3 is 12 amino acids long. The DNA for the CDR3 is TGTGCCAGCGGCAAACTAGAACAGACCCAGTACTTC. Its translation: CASGKLEQTQYF.

This clonotype was picked up many times. The chain carries TRBV10-3 and TRBJ2-1; 7 bases agree with TRBD2. The CDR3 has 12 amino acids. The V gene's germline CDR1 is ENHRY and CDR2 SYGVKD. J was trimmed by 4 bases and V by 8 bases; bases with no gene match: 2. This CDR3 reads CAIWEGYNEQFF. The CDR3 nucleotides are TGTGCCATCTGGGAGGGTTACAATGAGCAGTTCTTC.

The genes are TRBV2 and TRBJ1-1; a weak D match, TRBD1 (6 bases). Trimming shortened V by 6 bases and J by 10 bases, and 15 bases separated the two germline ends. Germline V gene data show CDR1 as SNHLY and CDR2 as FYNNEI. This CDR3 has 12 amino acids. The CDR3 loop reads CASSENGRGAFF. CDR3 coding DNA: TGTGCCAGCAGCGAAAACGGCAGGGGAGCTTTCTTT.

About this clonotype itself: The junction departs from germline at one end; a sequencing error may be responsible. V and J are TRBV6-5 and TRBJ2-3; 13 bases are shared with TRBD2. The CDR3 is 16 amino acids. Looked up from germline, CDR1 is MNHEY and CDR2 is SVGAGI. The CDR3 loop is CASSRGLAGVGDTRYF. The CDR3 DNA reads as TGTGCCAGCAGTCGCGGACTAGCGGGAGTTGGAGATACGCGGTATTTC.

This clonotype was counted at least ten times. The chain has TRBV5-1 and TRBJ2-7, with D hard to call. The CDR3 loop spans 13 amino acids. The germline V gene encodes CDR1 SGHRS and CDR2 YFSETQ. V shed 4 bases and J shed 4 bases, with 12 bases lying between them. The DNA for the CDR3 is TGCGCCAGCAGCGTGCAACTCGGATACGAGCAGTACTTC. It yields the protein CASSVQLGYEQYF.

There are many counts of this clonotype. The chain carries TRBV27 and TRBJ1-6; 8 bases agree with TRBD1. Germline CDR1 and CDR2: MNHEY and SMNVEV (reference sequence). With 7 bases clipped from V and 4 bases from J, the junction kept 9 bases outside the gene matches. The CDR3 contains 16 residues. The CDR3 DNA sequence: TGTGCCAGCAAACCCGGATACAGGGGGTATAATTCACCCCTCCACTTT. Translating it yields CASKPGYRGYNSPLHF.

This clonotype appeared a few times. The genes are TRBV7-8 and TRBJ1-1; no definite D call. CDR3 length equals 15 residues. Trimming removed 1 base at V and 7 bases at J, with 16 bases between. The germline gives CDR1 SGHVS, CDR2 FQNEAQ. CDR3 residues: CASSLGAQAEGEAFF. CDR3 nucleotides: TGTGCCAGCAGCTTAGGGGCCCAAGCGGAGGGTGAAGCTTTCTTT.